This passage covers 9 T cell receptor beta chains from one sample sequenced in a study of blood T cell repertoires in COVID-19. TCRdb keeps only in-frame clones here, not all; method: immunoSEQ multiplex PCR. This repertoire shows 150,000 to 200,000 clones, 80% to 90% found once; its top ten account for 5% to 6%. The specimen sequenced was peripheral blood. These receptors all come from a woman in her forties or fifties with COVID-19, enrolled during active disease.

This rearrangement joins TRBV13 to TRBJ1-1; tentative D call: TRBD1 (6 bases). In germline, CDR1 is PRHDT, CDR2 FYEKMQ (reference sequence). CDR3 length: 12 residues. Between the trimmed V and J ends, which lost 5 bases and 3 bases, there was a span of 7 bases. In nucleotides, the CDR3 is TGTGCCAGCAGCCAGGGGTACACTGAAGCTTTCTTT. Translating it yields CASSQGYTEAFF.

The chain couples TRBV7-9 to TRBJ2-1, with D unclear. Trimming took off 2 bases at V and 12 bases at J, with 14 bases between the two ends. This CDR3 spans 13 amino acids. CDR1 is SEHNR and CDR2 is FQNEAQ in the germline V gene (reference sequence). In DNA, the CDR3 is TGTGCCAGCAGCTTAAGCGTAGTAATTGCGCAGTTCTTC. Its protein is CASSLSVVIAQFF.

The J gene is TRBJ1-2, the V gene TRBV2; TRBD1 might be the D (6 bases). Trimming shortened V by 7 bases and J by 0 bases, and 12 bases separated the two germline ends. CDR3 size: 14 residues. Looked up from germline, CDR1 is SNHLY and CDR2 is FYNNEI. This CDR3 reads CASIRGNANYGYTF. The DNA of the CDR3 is TGTGCCAGCATAAGGGGGAATGCTAACTATGGCTACACCTTC.

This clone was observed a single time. CDR3: CASSLVQSGRETQYF. CDR3 bases: TGCGCCAGCAGCTTAGTACAGTCTGGTAGAGAGACCCAGTACTTC. This chain connects TRBV5-1 to TRBJ2-5, with unresolved D. Looked up from germline, CDR1 is SGHRS and CDR2 is YFSETQ. Trimming took off 2 bases at V and 4 bases at J, with 15 bases between the two ends. CDR3 size: 15 residues.

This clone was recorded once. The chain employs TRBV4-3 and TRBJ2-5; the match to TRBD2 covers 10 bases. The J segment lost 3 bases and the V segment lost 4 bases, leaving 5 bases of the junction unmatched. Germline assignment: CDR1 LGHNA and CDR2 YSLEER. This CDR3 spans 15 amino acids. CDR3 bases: TGCGCCAGCAGCCGAAATAGCGGGGGGAAAGAGACCCAGTACTTC. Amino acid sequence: CASSRNSGGKETQYF.

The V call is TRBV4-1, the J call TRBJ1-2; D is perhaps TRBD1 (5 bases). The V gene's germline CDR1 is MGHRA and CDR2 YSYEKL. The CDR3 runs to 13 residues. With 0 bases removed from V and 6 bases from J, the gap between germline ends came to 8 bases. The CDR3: CASSQDQGDGYTF. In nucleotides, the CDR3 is TGCGCCAGCAGCCAAGATCAAGGGGATGGCTACACCTTC.

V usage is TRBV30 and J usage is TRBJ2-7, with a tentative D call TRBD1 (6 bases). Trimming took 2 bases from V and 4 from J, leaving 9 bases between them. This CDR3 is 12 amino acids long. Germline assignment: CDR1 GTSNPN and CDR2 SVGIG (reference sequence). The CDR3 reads CAWSKQGYEQYF. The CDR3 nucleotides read TGTGCCTGGAGTAAGCAGGGGTACGAGCAGTACTTC.

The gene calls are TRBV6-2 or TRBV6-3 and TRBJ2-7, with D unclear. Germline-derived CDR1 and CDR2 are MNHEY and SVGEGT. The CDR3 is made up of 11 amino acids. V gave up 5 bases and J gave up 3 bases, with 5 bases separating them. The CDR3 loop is CASSNNYEQYF. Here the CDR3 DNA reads TGTGCCAGCAGTAACAACTACGAGCAGTACTTC.

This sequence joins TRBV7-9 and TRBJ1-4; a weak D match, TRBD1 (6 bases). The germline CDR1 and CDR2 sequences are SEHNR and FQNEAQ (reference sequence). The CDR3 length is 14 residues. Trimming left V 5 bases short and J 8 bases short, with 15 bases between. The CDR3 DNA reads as TGTGCCAGCAGCAATCCCAACCAGGGGGAAAAACTGTTTTTT. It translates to CASSNPNQGEKLFF.